These 30 T cell receptor beta chains were sequenced from one sample in a study of blood T cell repertoires in COVID-19 (dated by TCRdb to the early 2020s). Library generation was performed with the immunoSEQ multiplex PCR assay. TCRdb provides this immuneACCESS table in a form limited to in-frame rearrangements. Some clones are lacking; in checked studies, under half of them reflect an unresolved V gene, and why the rest are absent is not known. In all, the sample holds 150,000 to 180,000 clones, and roughly 80% of those were seen once. Over 0.5% of the sample lies in the top ten. The source material was peripheral blood. The source is a man aged 60-69 years with acute or convalescent COVID-19.

V gene TRBV5-4 combines with J gene TRBJ2-6; 8 nucleotides agree with TRBD1. The trim removed 9 bases at V and 0 bases at J, leaving 5 bases unmatched. The CDR3 loop spans 15 amino acids. CDR1 SGHNT and CDR2 YYREEE come from the germline V gene (reference sequence). DNA for the CDR3: TGTGCCACAGGGGGCCCAAGCTCTGGGGCCAACGTCCTGACTTTC. Amino acids: CATGGPSSGANVLTF.

The V call is TRBV6-1, the J call TRBJ1-2; D perhaps matches TRBD1 (6 bases). Germline-derived CDR1 and CDR2 are MNHNS and SASEGT. The V and J ends lost 5 bases and 8 bases respectively, with 12 bases between them. The CDR3 has 12 residues. The CDR3 loop is CASSQDSYGYTF. The CDR3 DNA reads TGTGCCAGCAGTCAGGACAGTTACGGCTACACCTTC.

Written as DNA, the CDR3 is TGCGCCAGCAGCCTGAGACCAGGGGAGAACTATGGCTACACCTTC. This gives the protein CASSLRPGENYGYTF. V and J are TRBV5-1 and TRBJ1-2; possible D gene TRBD1, 6 bases. The V end was cut by 4 bases, the J end by 2 bases, with 15 bases between. The CDR3 extends over 15 amino acids. Looked up from germline, CDR1 is SGHRS and CDR2 is YFSETQ.

This clone was counted at least ten times. The J gene is TRBJ1-1, the V gene TRBV6-2 or TRBV6-3; TRBD1 matches 7 bases. V lost 0 bases to trimming and J lost 4 bases; unmatched junction nucleotides: 2. The germline V gene has CDR1 MNHEY and CDR2 SVGEGT. CDR3 length equals 14 residues. This chain's CDR3 is CASSYSGTVTEAFF. The CDR3 DNA follows: TGTGCCAGCAGTTACTCCGGGACAGTCACTGAAGCTTTCTTT.

V usage is TRBV7-9 and J usage is TRBJ2-3; D not resolved. The germline V gene has CDR1 SEHNR and CDR2 FQNEAQ (reference sequence). The ends were cut back, 1 base at V and 2 bases at J, with 10 bases in the middle. This CDR3 is 15 amino acids long. The CDR3 DNA sequence: TGTGCCAGCAGCTTAGTTACCAGTTTCACAGATACGCAGTATTTT. Its protein product is CASSLVTSFTDTQYF.

Written as DNA, the CDR3 is TGTGCCAGCAGCCTCCTAGGAGAAGGCCCTAGTAGAAGTTCACCCCTCCACTTT. Encoded protein: CASSLLGEGPSRSSPLHF. The V gene is TRBV6-2 or TRBV6-3, the J gene TRBJ1-6; no firm D call. Trimming took off 6 bases at V and 9 bases at J, with 27 bases between the two ends. This CDR3 contains 18 residues. Per the germline V gene, CDR1 is MNHEY and CDR2 is SVGEGT.

The V call is TRBV6-1, the J call TRBJ2-7; 10 bases are shared with TRBD2. Germline-derived CDR1 and CDR2 are MNHNS and SASEGT. This CDR3 spans 14 amino acids. V was pared by 3 bases and J by 3 bases, with 2 bases of the junction left unmatched. CDR3 nucleotides: TGTGCCAGCAGTGACACTAGCGGGAACTACGAGCAGTACTTC. Protein sequence: CASSDTSGNYEQYF.

The J gene is TRBJ1-6, the V gene TRBV27; 11 nucleotides agree with TRBD1. In germline, CDR1 is MNHEY, CDR2 SMNVEV (reference sequence). V lost 3 bases to trimming and J lost 14 bases; unmatched junction nucleotides: 9. CDR3 size: 15 residues. The CDR3 loop reads CASSLQGTGGVTLHF. As DNA, the CDR3 is TGTGCCAGCAGTTTGCAGGGGACAGGGGGGGTGACCCTCCACTTT.

The genes are TRBV30 and TRBJ1-4; no clear D gene. Germline V lookup: CDR1 GTSNPN, CDR2 SVGIG (reference sequence). The CDR3 loop spans 16 amino acids. V lost 1 base, J lost 3 bases, and 15 bases lay in between. CDR3 residues: CAWSGLTGGPNEKLFF. The CDR3 DNA reads TGTGCCTGGAGTGGGTTGACCGGAGGACCTAATGAAAAACTGTTTTTT.

The V call is TRBV4-2, the J call TRBJ1-3, with no clear D. This CDR3 is 15 amino acids long. Germline V gene sequence: CDR1 LGHNA, CDR2 YNFKEQ. The V end lost 4 bases, the J end lost 2 bases, and 12 bases lay between the germline ends. The DNA for the CDR3 is TGTGCCAGCAGCCCTTTTGAGGGTACTGGAAACACCATATATTTT. Protein sequence: CASSPFEGTGNTIYF.

The V gene is TRBV3-1 (or the pseudogene TRBV3-2), the J gene TRBJ2-3, with 9 bases fitting TRBD2. J gave up 4 bases and V 5 bases, and 7 bases lay outside the gene matches. The CDR3 sequence is 15 residues long. Germline-derived CDR1 and CDR2 are LGHDT and YNNKEL (reference sequence). Written as DNA, the CDR3 is TGTGCCAGCAGCGATAGCGGGAGCGGGCCAGATACGCAGTATTTT. Translating gives CASSDSGSGPDTQYF.

About this clone: Other DNA sequences from this sample encode an identical CDR3 as well. This chain joins TRBV27 and TRBJ2-7, with D possibly being TRBD1 (5 bases). The V gene lost 4 bases and the J gene lost 3 bases, with 13 bases spanning the gap. The germline V gene has CDR1 MNHEY and CDR2 SMNVEV (reference sequence). This CDR3 comprises 14 residues. The CDR3 bases are TGTGCCAGCAGTTCCCCAGGGCTTAGCTACGAGCAGTACTTC. Amino acid sequence: CASSSPGLSYEQYF.

J is TRBJ1-1 and V is TRBV10-3; TRBD1 might be the D (6 bases). The V gene lost 6 bases and the J gene lost 5 bases, with 19 bases spanning the gap. CDR1 is ENHRY, CDR2 SYGVKD, per germline. The CDR3 extends over 15 amino acids. CDR3 in DNA: TGTGCCATCAGCCGAGCAGGGGCTGTGGGGACTGAAGCTTTCTTT. This sequence encodes CAISRAGAVGTEAFF.

This chain uses TRBV7-2 with TRBJ1-2; 11 bases align to TRBD1. The J segment lost 2 bases and the V segment lost 5 bases, leaving 10 bases of the junction unmatched. The V gene's germline CDR1 is SGHTA and CDR2 FQGNSA. The CDR3 is 17 amino acids. CDR3 sequence (DNA): TGTGCCAGCAGCCCCTCGTTGGGGACAGGGGGAAACTATGGCTACACCTTC. This translates into CASSPSLGTGGNYGYTF.

The rearrangement uses TRBV5-4 and TRBJ1-5; D perhaps matches TRBD1 (6 bases). V gave up 2 bases and J gave up 5 bases, with 11 bases separating them. The germline CDR1 and CDR2 sequences are SGHNT and YYREEE (reference sequence). CDR3 length: 14 amino acids. The CDR3 protein is CASSFQGTDQPQHF. The CDR3 coding sequence is TGTGCCAGCAGCTTTCAGGGGACCGATCAGCCCCAGCATTTT.

The V and J genes are TRBV5-1 and TRBJ2-4; 7 positions agree with TRBD2. Germline CDR1 is SGHRS and CDR2 is YFSETQ. The CDR3 length is 14 residues. Trimming removed 4 bases from V and 7 bases from J; junction bases left unmatched: 8. Here the CDR3 DNA reads TGCGCCAGCAGCGGGGGGGACTTGATGAACATTCAGTACTTC. This codes for CASSGGDLMNIQYF. Together with reference TRBV5-1 and TRBJ2-4, the CDR3 gives the full variable domain: KAGVTQTPRYLIKTRGQQVTLSCSPISGHRSVSWYQQTPGQGLQFLFEYFSETQRNKGNFPGRFSGRQFSNSRSEMNVSTLELGDSALYLCASSGGDLMNIQYFGAGTRLSVL.

This clone turned up a few times. The V and J genes are TRBV18 and TRBJ1-5, with D possibly matching TRBD1 (5 bases). CDR1 is KGHSH, CDR2 LQKENI, per germline. With 0 bases removed from V and 0 bases from J, the gap between germline ends came to 12 bases. This CDR3 comprises 17 residues. The DNA for the CDR3 is TGTGCCAGCTCACCACCCCAGGGCAGAGGTAGCAATCAGCCCCAGCATTTT. Protein sequence: CASSPPQGRGSNQPQHF.

The genes are TRBV27 and TRBJ2-1; 8 nucleotides match TRBD2. CDR1 is MNHEY and CDR2 is SMNVEV in the germline V gene (reference sequence). The V gene end was trimmed by 4 bases and the J gene end by 6 bases; junction bases not matched to a gene: 5. The CDR3 runs 14 residues. The chain's CDR3 is CASSSPLAGNEQFF. CDR3 nucleotide sequence: TGTGCCAGCAGTTCCCCGCTAGCGGGCAATGAGCAGTTCTTC.

This clone was found once. J is TRBJ2-3 and V is TRBV11-2; D is perhaps TRBD2 (6 bases). This CDR3 contains 16 residues. From germline, CDR1 is SGHAT and CDR2 FQNNGV. The V and J ends lost 5 bases and 3 bases respectively, with 18 bases between them. CDR3 sequence (DNA): TGTGCCAGCAGCCCCCTTAGCGGTCGAGGGACAGATACGCAGTATTTT. This gives the protein CASSPLSGRGTDTQYF.

The chain joins TRBV18 to TRBJ2-6; D gene ambiguous. The CDR3 length is 17 residues. Germline V CDR1 and CDR2: KGHSH, LQKENI. V was trimmed by 3 bases and J by 4 bases, leaving 16 bases between them. Written as DNA, the CDR3 is TGTGCCAGCTCACCCTCGCTTCAAACATCAGGGGCCAACGTCCTGACTTTC. It codes for CASSPSLQTSGANVLTF. The variable domain in full, completed from reference TRBV18 and TRBJ2-6, reads NAGVMQNPRHLVRRRGQEARLRCSPMKGHSHVYWYRQLPEEGLKFMVYLQKENIIDESGMPKERFSAEFPKEGPSILRIQQVVRGDSAAYFCASSPSLQTSGANVLTFGAGSRLTVL.

The chain joins TRBV7-9 to TRBJ1-4; D unclear. V gave up 3 bases and J gave up 11 bases, with 22 bases separating them. Germline V gene lookup returns CDR1 SEHNR and CDR2 FQNEAQ (reference sequence). The CDR3 is made up of 16 amino acids. The CDR3 reads CASSFSMGREIGKLFF. CDR3 DNA sequence: TGTGCCAGCAGCTTCTCTATGGGCCGGGAAATTGGTAAACTGTTTTTT.

J is TRBJ2-1 and V is TRBV11-2, with TRBD2 matching 10 bases. The ends lost 3 bases at V and 6 bases at J; junction bases unmatched: 11. CDR1 is SGHAT and CDR2 is FQNNGV in the germline V gene. The CDR3 loop spans 17 amino acids. The CDR3 coding sequence is TGTGCCAGCAGCTTCCGCCTTCTAGCGGGAGCAGGCAATGAGCAGTTCTTC. Translation: CASSFRLLAGAGNEQFF.

The rearrangement uses TRBV6-5 and TRBJ1-1; tentative D call: TRBD1 (6 bases). Trimming removed 7 bases at V and 0 bases at J, with 9 bases between. Germline lookup yields CDR1 MNHEY and CDR2 SVGAGI. The CDR3 length is 13 residues. In nucleotides, the CDR3 is TGTGCCAGCACCGACAGGTTGAACACTGAAGCTTTCTTT. It specifies CASTDRLNTEAFF.

This chain links TRBV3-1 (or the pseudogene TRBV3-2) with TRBJ1-6; no clear D gene. This CDR3 is built from 14 residues. The V end lost 8 bases, the J end lost 8 bases, and 16 bases lay between the germline ends. CDR1 LGHDT and CDR2 YNNKEL come from the germline V gene (reference sequence). The CDR3 bases are TGTGCCAGCCGCCTAGGAGCGGCGGATTCACCCCTCCACTTT. This translates into CASRLGAADSPLHF.

The chain carries TRBV5-8 and TRBJ2-5, with D tentatively TRBD2 (6 bases). Trimming stripped 2 bases from V and 7 bases from J, with 12 bases between. This CDR3 spans 13 amino acids. CDR1 and CDR2 from the germline V gene are SGHTS and YDEGEE. The CDR3 DNA reads TGTGCCAGCAGCTTAACTAGCACCGGGACCCAGTACTTC. This encodes CASSLTSTGTQYF. The entire variable domain, with the rest obtained from reference TRBV5-8 and TRBJ2-5, is as follows: EAGVTQSPTHLIKTRGQQATLRCSPISGHTSVYWYQQALGLGLQFLLWYDEGEERNRGNFPPRFSGRQFPNYSSELNVNALELEDSALYLCASSLTSTGTQYFGPGTRLLVL.

This sequence joins TRBV11-1 and TRBJ2-3, with a tentative D call TRBD2 (7 bases). V was cut by 4 bases and J by 10 bases, with 12 bases left in between. Germline V gives CDR1 SGHAT, CDR2 FQDESV (reference sequence). The CDR3 is 12 residues long. The CDR3 sequence is CASSSPGGPQYF. In DNA, the CDR3 is TGTGCCAGCAGCTCCCCGGGGGGCCCGCAGTATTTT.

The chain couples TRBV5-5 to TRBJ2-3, with TRBD2 matching 13 bases. Losses at the gene ends were 3 bases for V and 4 bases for J; bases not matched to a gene: 5. Looked up from germline, CDR1 is SGHKS and CDR2 is YYEKEE (reference sequence). This CDR3 has 16 residues. The CDR3 DNA follows: TGTGCCAGCAGCTCGACTAGCGGGAGGTTGGCAGATACGCAGTATTTT. Translated: CASSSTSGRLADTQYF.

In this sample, this clone turned up once. CDR3 residues: CASSVGGLQETQYF. The CDR3 region has the DNA TGTGCCAGCAGCGTAGGCGGCTTACAAGAGACCCAGTACTTC. The rearrangement joins TRBV9 to TRBJ2-5, with unresolved D. The CDR3 consists of 14 residues. V dropped 0 bases and J dropped 2 bases, with 8 bases sitting between them. In germline, CDR1 is SGDLS, CDR2 YYNGEE.

V and J are TRBV24-1 and TRBJ1-1, with D uncertain. The V gene lost 9 bases and the J gene lost 4 bases, with 17 bases spanning the gap. Germline assignment: CDR1 KGHDR and CDR2 SFDVKD. The CDR3 is 14 amino acids. This CDR3 reads CATHTPRRSTEAFF. For the CDR3, the DNA is TGTGCCACCCACACCCCGAGAAGGAGCACTGAAGCTTTCTTT.

J is TRBJ1-2 and V is TRBV27, with D perhaps TRBD1 (5 bases). Trimming removed 4 bases at V and 6 bases at J, with 21 bases between. This CDR3 is 16 amino acids long. CDR1 and CDR2 (germline): MNHEY, SMNVEV (reference sequence). For the CDR3, the DNA is TGTGCCAGCAGTTACACGTCGGGACGGCGGGGGGATGGCTACACCTTC. Translated, it gives CASSYTSGRRGDGYTF.